The 17 T cell receptor beta chains below were found in one sample sequenced in a study of blood T cell repertoires in COVID-19. Sequencing used immunoSEQ multiplex PCR; TCRdb keeps in-frame clones, though not all of them. There are under 400,000 clones in the sample; 85% to 90% occur only once, and 6.5% lies in the top ten. Sample: peripheral blood. All receptors come from a man between 18 and 29 years old with active or convalescent COVID-19.

The J gene is TRBJ1-3, the V gene TRBV7-8, with 10 bases lining up with TRBD1. Unmatched junction bases numbered 2, after V lost 0 bases and J lost 0 bases. The CDR3 consists of 17 residues. Germline values: CDR1 SGHVS, CDR2 FQNEAQ. For the CDR3, the DNA is TGTGCCAGCAGCTTAGCTGGGACAGGGGACTCTGGAAACACCATATATTTT. Encoded protein: CASSLAGTGDSGNTIYF.

This rearrangement joins TRBV7-3 to TRBJ2-5; 7 positions agree with TRBD1. This CDR3 is built from 15 residues. Germline-derived CDR1 and CDR2 are SGHTA and FQGTGA. V shed 1 base, J shed 3 bases, and the junction held 5 bases outside the gene matches. The CDR3 spells CASSLRVGTEETQYF. Written as DNA, the CDR3 is TGTGCCAGCAGCTTAAGGGTTGGGACAGAAGAGACCCAGTACTTC.

The V gene is TRBV28, the J gene TRBJ1-2; 9 bases align to TRBD1. CDR3 size: 15 residues. Germline assignment: CDR1 MDHEN and CDR2 SYDVKM. Trimming removed 8 bases from V and 7 bases from J; junction bases left unmatched: 14. CDR3 sequence reads: CASWPRQGQGVGYTF. CDR3 nucleotide sequence: TGTGCCAGCTGGCCGAGACAGGGACAGGGAGTTGGCTACACCTTC.

This rearrangement joins TRBV11-2 to TRBJ2-2; D is unresolved. CDR1 and CDR2 from the germline V gene are SGHAT and FQNNGV. CDR3 length equals 16 residues. The V end lost 5 bases, the J end lost 2 bases, and 15 bases lay between the germline ends. The CDR3 protein is CASSPMGRSNTGELFF. The CDR3 region has the DNA TGTGCCAGCAGCCCCATGGGCCGCTCCAACACCGGGGAGCTGTTTTTT.

The rearrangement uses TRBV30 and TRBJ1-5; possibly TRBD1 for D (5 bases). The length of the CDR3 is 13 residues. V was trimmed by 1 base and J by 7 bases, leaving 11 bases between them. Germline CDR1 reads GTSNPN; CDR2 reads SVGIG (reference sequence). The CDR3 loop is CAWSERGGQPQHF. In DNA form, the CDR3 reads TGTGCCTGGAGTGAGAGGGGAGGGCAGCCCCAGCATTTT.

The gene calls are TRBV7-2 and TRBJ2-1; 7 bases line up with TRBD1. The germline V gene encodes CDR1 SGHTA and CDR2 FQGNSA. The V and J ends lost 8 bases and 2 bases, in that order; junction bases with no gene match: 9. CDR3 length equals 15 residues. The CDR3 sequence is CASYDPGGTYNEQFF. The CDR3 DNA is TGTGCCAGCTATGATCCAGGGGGAACCTACAATGAGCAGTTCTTC.

This clone has only one observation. J is TRBJ1-3 and V is TRBV19; D unresolved. Germline lookup yields CDR1 LNHDA and CDR2 SQIVND (reference sequence). Trimming shortened V by 3 bases and J by 3 bases, and 12 bases separated the two germline ends. The CDR3 length is 15 residues. The CDR3 protein is CASSIAVSFGNTIYF. As DNA, the CDR3 is TGTGCCAGTAGTATTGCAGTGTCGTTTGGAAACACCATATATTTT.

The rearrangement uses TRBV4-2 and TRBJ2-5; 10 positions match TRBD2. CDR1 is LGHNA, CDR2 YNFKEQ, per germline. Germline trimming cut 0 bases from V and 2 bases from J; bases unmatched to any gene: 6. The length of the CDR3 is 17 residues. The CDR3 DNA follows: TGTGCCAGCAGCCAAGAGGGTATAGCGGGGGGTCAAGAGACCCAGTACTTC. This gives the protein CASSQEGIAGGQETQYF.

V is TRBV6-5 and J is TRBJ2-3, with TRBD2 identical over 7 bases. V lost 6 bases and J lost 0; bases outside the gene matches: 6. CDR1 is MNHEY, CDR2 SVGAGI, per germline. The length of the CDR3 is 15 residues. CDR3 sequence: CASRRDYASTDTQYF. DNA of the CDR3: TGTGCCAGCAGACGGGACTATGCTAGCACAGATACGCAGTATTTT.

The V gene is TRBV7-3, the J gene TRBJ2-2; D unresolved. The CDR3 runs 15 residues. Germline CDR1 SGHTA, CDR2 FQGTGA. The V and J ends lost 1 base and 4 bases respectively, with 10 bases between them. The CDR3 region has the DNA TGTGCCAGCAGCTTAATACCCCTACTCACCGGGGAGCTGTTTTTT. It is translated as CASSLIPLLTGELFF.

This clone was counted once. The chain combines TRBV6-5 with TRBJ1-5; D perhaps matches TRBD1 (6 bases). Germline CDR1 MNHEY, CDR2 SVGAGI. The CDR3 is 13 amino acids. The germline V and J ends were trimmed by 5 bases and 9 bases, with 14 bases remaining between them. This chain's CDR3 is CASSRQQGGPQHF. CDR3 bases: TGTGCCAGCAGTCGACAACAGGGCGGGCCCCAGCATTTT.

V gene TRBV18 combines with J gene TRBJ2-7; 7 positions match TRBD2. The V gene's germline CDR1 is KGHSH and CDR2 LQKENI. CDR3 length equals 15 residues. V shed 2 bases and J 5 bases; nucleotides not matched to a gene: 9. DNA for the CDR3: TGTGCCAGCTCACCATTCGAACGGGAGGTGGACGAGCAGTACTTC. Amino acid sequence: CASSPFEREVDEQYF.

CDR3 sequence (DNA): TGTGCCAGCAGCCAGTGGGACAGGGTAACAGATACGCAGTATTTT. It specifies CASSQWDRVTDTQYF. The chain recombines TRBV3-1 (or the pseudogene TRBV3-2) with TRBJ2-3; 9 bases fit TRBD1. The CDR3 extends over 15 amino acids. Trimming removed 3 bases from V and 3 bases from J; junction bases left unmatched: 4. CDR1 and CDR2 (germline): LGHDT, YNNKEL (reference sequence).

This clone was observed a single time. The V gene is TRBV19, the J gene TRBJ2-7, with 8 bases aligning to TRBD1. The V segment lost 10 bases and the J segment 3 bases; nucleotides outside the gene matches: 14. Germline loops: CDR1 LNHDA, CDR2 SQIVND (reference sequence). This CDR3 comprises 15 residues. CDR3 amino acids: CATSTTGTGDYEQYF. The CDR3 DNA reads TGTGCCACGTCAACAACCGGGACAGGCGACTACGAGCAGTACTTC.

This clone occurred a few times. The rearrangement uses TRBV3-1 (or the pseudogene TRBV3-2) and TRBJ1-4; unclear D gene. Germline CDR1 and CDR2: LGHDT and YNNKEL (reference sequence). V dropped 6 bases and J dropped 5 bases, with 13 bases sitting between them. This CDR3 region has 14 residues. CDR3 coding DNA: TGTGCCAGCAGTCCGCGCGGAAGCAATGAAAAACTGTTTTTT. Its protein product is CASSPRGSNEKLFF.

The chain employs TRBV2 and TRBJ2-6; 10 bases agree with TRBD2. CDR3 length equals 20 residues. Germline trimming cut 2 bases from V and 0 bases from J; bases unmatched to any gene: 10. Germline V gene lookup returns CDR1 SNHLY and CDR2 FYNNEI. The chain's CDR3 is CASSESWSSGGSSGANVLTF. The CDR3 DNA reads as TGTGCCAGCAGTGAATCTTGGAGTAGCGGGGGGTCCTCTGGGGCCAACGTCCTGACTTTC.

J is TRBJ1-4 and V is TRBV6-6, with D possibly being TRBD1 (5 bases). CDR1 and CDR2 from the germline V gene are MNHNY and SVGAGI (reference sequence). Deletions cut 5 bases from V and 0 bases from J, with 10 bases between. This CDR3 comprises 15 residues. The CDR3 loop is CASSGGTATNEKLFF. The CDR3 region has the DNA TGTGCCAGCAGTGGCGGGACGGCAACTAATGAAAAACTGTTTTTT.